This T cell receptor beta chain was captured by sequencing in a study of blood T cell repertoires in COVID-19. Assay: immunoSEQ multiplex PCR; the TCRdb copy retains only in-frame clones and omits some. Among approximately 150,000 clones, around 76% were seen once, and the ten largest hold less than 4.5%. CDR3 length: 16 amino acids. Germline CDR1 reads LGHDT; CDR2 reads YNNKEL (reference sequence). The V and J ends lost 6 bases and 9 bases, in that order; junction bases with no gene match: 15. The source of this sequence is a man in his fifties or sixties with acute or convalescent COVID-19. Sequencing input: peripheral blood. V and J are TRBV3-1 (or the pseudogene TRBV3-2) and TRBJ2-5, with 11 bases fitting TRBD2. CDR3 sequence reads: CASRQLLAGAAAAQYF. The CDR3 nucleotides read TGTGCCAGCAGACAACTACTAGCGGGAGCGGCTGCGGCCCAGTACTTC.